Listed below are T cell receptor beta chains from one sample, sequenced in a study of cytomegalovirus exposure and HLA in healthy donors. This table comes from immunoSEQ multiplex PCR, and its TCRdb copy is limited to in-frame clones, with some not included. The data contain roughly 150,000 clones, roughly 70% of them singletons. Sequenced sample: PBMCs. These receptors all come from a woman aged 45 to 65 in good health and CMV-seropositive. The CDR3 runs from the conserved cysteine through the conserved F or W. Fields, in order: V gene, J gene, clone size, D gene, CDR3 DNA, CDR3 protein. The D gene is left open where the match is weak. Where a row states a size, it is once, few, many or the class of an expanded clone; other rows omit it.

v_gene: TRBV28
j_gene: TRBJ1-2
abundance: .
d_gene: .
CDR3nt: TGTGCCAGCAGTGTGGGACTTCCCTTAAACTATGGCTACACCTTC
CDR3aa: CASSVGLPLNYGYTF

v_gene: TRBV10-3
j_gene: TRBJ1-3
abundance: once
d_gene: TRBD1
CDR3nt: TGTGCCATCAGGACCTCGACAGGGGCTGGAAACACCATATATTTT
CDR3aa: CAIRTSTGAGNTIYF

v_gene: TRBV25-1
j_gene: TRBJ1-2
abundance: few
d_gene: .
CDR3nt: TGTGCCAGCAGTGAAGAGGAAGTCTATGGCTACACCTTC
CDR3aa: CASSEEEVYGYTF

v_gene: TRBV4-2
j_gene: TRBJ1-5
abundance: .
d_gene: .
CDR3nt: TGTGCCAGCAGCCAAGATTTAGGGGTTTTCAATCAGCCCCAGCATTTT
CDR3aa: CASSQDLGVFNQPQHF

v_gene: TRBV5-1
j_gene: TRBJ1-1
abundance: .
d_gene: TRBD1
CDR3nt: TGCGCCAGCATGGACAGGGGGAACACTGAAGCTTTCTTT
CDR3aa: CASMDRGNTEAFF

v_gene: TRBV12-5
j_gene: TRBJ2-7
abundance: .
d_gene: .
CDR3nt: TGTGCTAGTGGACCGGGTAACTACGAGCAGTACTTC
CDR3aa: CASGPGNYEQYF

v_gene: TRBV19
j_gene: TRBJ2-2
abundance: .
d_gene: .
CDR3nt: TGTGCCAGTAGTACCACAGGGGGGGAGACCGGGGAGCTGTTTTTT
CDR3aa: CASSTTGGETGELFF

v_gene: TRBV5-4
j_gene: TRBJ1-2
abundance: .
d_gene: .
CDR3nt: TGTGCCAGCAGCTTGGACGGGAACTATGGCTACACCTTC
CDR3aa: CASSLDGNYGYTF

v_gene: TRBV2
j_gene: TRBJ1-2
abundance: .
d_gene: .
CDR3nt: TGTGCCAGCAGACTAACCCTCGGATATGGCTACACCTTC
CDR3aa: CASRLTLGYGYTF

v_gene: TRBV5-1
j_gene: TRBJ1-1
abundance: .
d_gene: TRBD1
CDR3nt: TGCGCCAGCAGCTTCGCAGGGGGTGGTACTGAAGCTTTCTTT
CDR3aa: CASSFAGGGTEAFF

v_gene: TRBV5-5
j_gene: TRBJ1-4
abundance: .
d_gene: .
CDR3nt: TGTGCCAGCAGCTTACAGATAAACCTTATTAATGAAAAACTGTTTTTT
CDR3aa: CASSLQINLINEKLFF

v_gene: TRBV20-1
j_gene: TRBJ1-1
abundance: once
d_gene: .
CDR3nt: TGCAGTGCTAGGGCAATGCTGGAAGCTTTCTTT
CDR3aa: CSARAMLEAFF

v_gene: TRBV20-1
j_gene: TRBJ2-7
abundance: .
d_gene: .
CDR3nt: TGCAGTGCCCAACAGGGTAATGAGCAGTACTTC
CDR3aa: CSAQQGNEQYF

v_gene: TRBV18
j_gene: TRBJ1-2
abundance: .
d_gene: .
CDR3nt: TGTGCCAGCTCACCGACGAGGGAGTATGGCTACACCTTC
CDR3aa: CASSPTREYGYTF

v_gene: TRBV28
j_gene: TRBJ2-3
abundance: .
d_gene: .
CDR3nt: TGTGCCAGCAGTTTACTCTCGACAGATACGCAGTATTTT
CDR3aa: CASSLLSTDTQYF

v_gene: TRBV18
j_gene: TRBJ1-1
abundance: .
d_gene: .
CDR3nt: TGTGCCAGCTCTGCGACAGACAACACTGAAGCTTTCTTT
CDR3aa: CASSATDNTEAFF

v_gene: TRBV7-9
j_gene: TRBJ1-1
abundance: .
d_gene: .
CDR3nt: TGTTCCAGCAGTCCAGAGAACACTGAAGCTTTCTTT
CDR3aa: CSSSPENTEAFF

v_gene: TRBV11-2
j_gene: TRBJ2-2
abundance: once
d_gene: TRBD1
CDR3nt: TGTGCCAGCAGCTTAGTACAGGGGATTTGGACCGGGGAGCTGTTTTTT
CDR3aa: CASSLVQGIWTGELFF

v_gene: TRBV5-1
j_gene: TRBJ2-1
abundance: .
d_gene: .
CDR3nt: TGCGCCAGCAGCTTGATAGGGGGCAATGAGCAGTTCTTC
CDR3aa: CASSLIGGNEQFF

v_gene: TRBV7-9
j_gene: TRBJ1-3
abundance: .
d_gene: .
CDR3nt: TGTGCCAGCAGCCATGACAGCTCTGGAAACACCATATATTTT
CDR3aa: CASSHDSSGNTIYF

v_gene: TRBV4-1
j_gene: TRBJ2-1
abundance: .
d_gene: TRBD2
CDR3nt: TGCGCCAGCAGCCAAGACCCTAGCGGGGGGGCCGTTTTTGAGCAGTTCTTC
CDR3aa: CASSQDPSGGAVFEQFF

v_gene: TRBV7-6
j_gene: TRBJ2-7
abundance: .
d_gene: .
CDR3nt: TGTGCCAGCAGCGTTAGCGGATATACCTACGAGCAGTACTTC
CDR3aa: CASSVSGYTYEQYF

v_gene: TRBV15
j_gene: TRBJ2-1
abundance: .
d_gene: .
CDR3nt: TGTGCCACCAGCAGTTTGAGCTCGTTGGCCTACAATGAGCAGTTCTTC
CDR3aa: CATSSLSSLAYNEQFF

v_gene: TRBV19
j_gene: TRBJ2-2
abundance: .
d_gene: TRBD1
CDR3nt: TGTGCCAGTAGACGGACAGGGGGCAACACCGGGGAGCTGTTTTTT
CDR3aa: CASRRTGGNTGELFF

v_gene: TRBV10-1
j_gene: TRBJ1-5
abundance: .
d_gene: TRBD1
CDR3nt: TGCGCCAGCAGTGTCAGGTACGGGCCCGACAGGGTCAGCGATCGAAGCAATCAGCCCCAGCATTTT
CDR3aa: CASSVRYGPDRVSDRSNQPQHF

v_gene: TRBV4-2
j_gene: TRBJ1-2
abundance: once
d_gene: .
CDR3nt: TGTGCCAGCAGCCAAGAGAAAGGGGTTGGCTACACCTTC
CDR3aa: CASSQEKGVGYTF

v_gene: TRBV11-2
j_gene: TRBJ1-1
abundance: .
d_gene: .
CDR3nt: TGTGCCAGCAGCTTAGTCTCCGCGGGTGAAGCTTTCTTT
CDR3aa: CASSLVSAGEAFF